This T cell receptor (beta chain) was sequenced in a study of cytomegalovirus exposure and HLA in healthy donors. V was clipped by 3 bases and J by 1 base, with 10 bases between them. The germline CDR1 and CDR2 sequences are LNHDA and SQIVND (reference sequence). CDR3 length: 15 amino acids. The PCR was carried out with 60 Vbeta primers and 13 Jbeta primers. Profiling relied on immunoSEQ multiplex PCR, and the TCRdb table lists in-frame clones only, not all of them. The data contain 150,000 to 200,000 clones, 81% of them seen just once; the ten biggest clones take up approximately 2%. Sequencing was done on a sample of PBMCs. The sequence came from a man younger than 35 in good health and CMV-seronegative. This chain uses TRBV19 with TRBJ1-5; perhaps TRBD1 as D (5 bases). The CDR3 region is CASSMTVGSNQPQHF. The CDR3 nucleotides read TGTGCCAGTAGTATGACAGTGGGAAGCAATCAGCCCCAGCATTTT.